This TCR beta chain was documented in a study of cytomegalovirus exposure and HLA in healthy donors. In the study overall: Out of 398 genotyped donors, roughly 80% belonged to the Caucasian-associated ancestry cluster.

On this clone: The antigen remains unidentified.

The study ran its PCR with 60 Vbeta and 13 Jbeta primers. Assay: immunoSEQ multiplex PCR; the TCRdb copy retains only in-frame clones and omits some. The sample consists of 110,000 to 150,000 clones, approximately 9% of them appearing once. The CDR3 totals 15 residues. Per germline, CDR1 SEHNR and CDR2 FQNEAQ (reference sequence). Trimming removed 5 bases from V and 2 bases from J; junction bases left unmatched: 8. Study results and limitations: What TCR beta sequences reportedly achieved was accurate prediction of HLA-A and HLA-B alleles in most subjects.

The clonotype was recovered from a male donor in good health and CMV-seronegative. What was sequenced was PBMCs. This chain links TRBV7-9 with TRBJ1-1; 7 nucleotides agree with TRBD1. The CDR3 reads CASSTRGTVNTEAFF. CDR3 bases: TGTGCCAGCAGCACTAGGGGGACAGTAAACACTGAAGCTTTCTTT.